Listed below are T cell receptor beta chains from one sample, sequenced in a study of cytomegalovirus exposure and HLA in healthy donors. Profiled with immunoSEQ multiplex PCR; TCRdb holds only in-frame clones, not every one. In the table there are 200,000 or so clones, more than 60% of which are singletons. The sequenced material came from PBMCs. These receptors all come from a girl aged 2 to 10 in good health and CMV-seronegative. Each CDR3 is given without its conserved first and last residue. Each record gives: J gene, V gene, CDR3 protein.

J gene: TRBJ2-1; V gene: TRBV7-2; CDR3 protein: ASSGLGQGNEQF
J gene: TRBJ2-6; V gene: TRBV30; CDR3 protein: AFRVSGANVLT
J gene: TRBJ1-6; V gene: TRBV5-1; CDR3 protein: ASSAWTGVESPLH
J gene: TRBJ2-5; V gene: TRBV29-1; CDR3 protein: SVEGTTSDQETQY
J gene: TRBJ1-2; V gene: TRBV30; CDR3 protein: AWTPTNYGYT
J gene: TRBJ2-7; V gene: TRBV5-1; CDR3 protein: ASSLVGQGAYEQY
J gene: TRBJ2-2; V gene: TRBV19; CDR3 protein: ASGAGGNTGELF
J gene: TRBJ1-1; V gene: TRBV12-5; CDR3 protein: AVSVGGLNTEAF
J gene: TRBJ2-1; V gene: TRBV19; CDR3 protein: ASALRTSSDEQF
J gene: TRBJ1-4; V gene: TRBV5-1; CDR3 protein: ASSADVGGNEKLF
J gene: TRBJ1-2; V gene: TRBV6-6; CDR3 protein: ASSYSQGVRGYT
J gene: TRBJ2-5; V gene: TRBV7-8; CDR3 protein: ASSLGSVAQY
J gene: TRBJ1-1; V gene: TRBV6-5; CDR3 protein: ASFYPGTEAF
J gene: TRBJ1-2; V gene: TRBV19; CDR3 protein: ATRDRVMRYT
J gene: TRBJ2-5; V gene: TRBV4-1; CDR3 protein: ASSQNSGGALETQY
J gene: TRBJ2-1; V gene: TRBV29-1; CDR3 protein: SVEGTGPYNEQF